This T cell receptor (beta chain) emerged from a study of OX40 agonist ivuxolimab in advanced cancers. Study at large: The patients' treatment was ivuxolimab, an agonistic anti-OX40 (CD134) antibody. Study-level findings and limits: Researchers report that CD8+ T cells had, on average, more expanded clones than CD4+. Antigen specificity of clonally expanded peripheral T cells was not established.

Comment on this clone: Its specificity is not known.

Germline V gene data show CDR1 as GTSNPN and CDR2 as SVGIG (reference sequence). CDR3 length: 12 residues. Trimming took 0 bases from V and 3 from J, leaving 6 bases between them. The timepoints at which blood was sampled were baseline, cycle 4 day 1, and cycle 7 day 1. Using immunoSEQ multiplex PCR, the repertoire was profiled, and TCRdb retains in-frame clones only, with some absent. The sample has 100,000 or so clones, approximately 91% seen once. Sequences were derived from CD4+ or CD8+ T cells sorted from blood, sampled in a trial of the OX40 agonist ivuxolimab. The receptor's source is an adult with an advanced solid tumor such as melanoma, head and neck, liver or kidney cancer. The V gene is TRBV30, the J gene TRBJ2-7; D gene ambiguous. The CDR3 DNA follows: TGTGCCTGGAGTGTACTCAGCTACGAGCAGTACTTC. Translated, it gives CAWSVLSYEQYF.